One sample yielded the 17 T cell receptor beta chains listed below, sequenced in a study of Ad26.COV2.S vaccination and SARS-CoV-2 variants. Treatment meaning: 15 to 20 received Ad26.COV2.S at low or high dose, single or two shots; 5 received placebo; per-sample allocation not given. Day 63 after the first injection of vaccine or placebo was the sampling time. Clones were sequenced by immunoSEQ multiplex PCR, and TCRdb holds only the in-frame ones, with some missing. The sample has about 460,000 clones; 80% to 90% are singletons. The input for sequencing was peripheral blood, taken in a trial of Ad26.COV2.S vaccine versus placebo. Receptors originate from a person between 18 and 59 years old who received the Ad26.COV2.S COVID-19 vaccine or a placebo.

The V call is TRBV6-1, the J call TRBJ2-7; D is perhaps TRBD1 (5 bases). Germline V gene sequence: CDR1 MNHNS, CDR2 SASEGT. V lost 3 bases to trimming and J lost 3 bases, with 6 bases between them. CDR3 size: 12 residues. DNA for the CDR3: TGTGCCAGCAGTGATAGGGGCTACGAGCAGTACTTC. It codes for CASSDRGYEQYF.

The chain employs TRBV6-1 and TRBJ1-5; 7 bases are shared with TRBD1. The CDR3 is 16 residues long. Germline assignment: CDR1 MNHNS and CDR2 SASEGT. V lost 3 bases and J lost 0; bases outside the gene matches: 5. Written as DNA, the CDR3 is TGTGCCAGCAGTGAGCGGGACAGACGTAGCAATCAGCCCCAGCATTTT. This sequence encodes CASSERDRRSNQPQHF.

The V gene is TRBV30, the J gene TRBJ1-4, with no clear D. Germline-derived CDR1 and CDR2 are GTSNPN and SVGIG (reference sequence). V was trimmed by 2 bases and J by 0 bases, leaving 7 bases between them. The CDR3 spans 14 residues. This chain's CDR3 is CAWSLKPTNEKLFF. The CDR3 DNA follows: TGTGCCTGGAGTCTCAAACCAACTAATGAAAAACTGTTTTTT. Combining the CDR3 with reference TRBV30 and TRBJ1-4 gives the whole variable domain SQTIHQWPATLVQPVGSPLSLECTVEGTSNPNLYWYRQAAGRGLQLLFYSVGIGQISSEVPQNLSASRPQDRQFILSSKKLLLSDSGFYLCAWSLKPTNEKLFFGSGTQLSVL.

J is TRBJ2-3 and V is TRBV19; perhaps TRBD2 as D (7 bases). The V gene's germline CDR1 is LNHDA and CDR2 SQIVND (reference sequence). The CDR3 runs 15 residues. V shed 5 bases and J shed 5 bases, with 17 bases lying between them. DNA for the CDR3: TGTGCCAGTAGTCTGGGGGGGCATGCGGGAGATACGCAGTATTTT. This codes for CASSLGGHAGDTQYF.

V and J are TRBV4-1 and TRBJ1-1; D is perhaps TRBD1 (6 bases). Trimming took off 0 bases at V and 3 bases at J, with 14 bases between the two ends. Germline loops: CDR1 MGHRA, CDR2 YSYEKL. The CDR3 length is 16 residues. The CDR3 loop is CASSQDRQAGDTEAFF. The CDR3 DNA reads as TGCGCCAGCAGCCAAGATCGACAGGCCGGGGACACTGAAGCTTTCTTT.

The gene calls are TRBV7-9 and TRBJ2-3, with D unclear. The CDR3 is 18 residues long. V gave up 2 bases and J gave up 1 base, with 19 bases separating them. Germline V CDR1 and CDR2: SEHNR, FQNEAQ (reference sequence). As DNA, the CDR3 is TGTGCCAGCAGCTTAACCCCTTCCCGGCCTAGAGGCACAGATACGCAGTATTTT. Translated, it gives CASSLTPSRPRGTDTQYF.

This clone was recorded once. The V call is TRBV6-2 or TRBV6-3, the J call TRBJ1-1, with D possibly TRBD1 on 5 matching bases. The germline V gene encodes CDR1 MNHEY and CDR2 SVGEGT. V was clipped by 2 bases and J by 5 bases, with 12 bases between them. The CDR3 has 14 amino acids. CDR3 in DNA: TGTGCCAGCAGTTACCAGGGTTATGGGACTGAAGCTTTCTTT. Translated: CASSYQGYGTEAFF.

The rearrangement links TRBV7-9 to TRBJ2-1; D is perhaps TRBD2 (6 bases). CDR1 is SEHNR and CDR2 is FQNEAQ in the germline V gene (reference sequence). V lost 8 bases and J 1 base, leaving 12 bases between the germline ends. The CDR3 has 14 residues. The chain's CDR3 is CASGGTDSYNEQFF. DNA for the CDR3: TGTGCCAGCGGGGGGACGGATTCCTACAATGAGCAGTTCTTC.

The chain employs TRBV7-3 and TRBJ2-2; TRBD1 matches 8 bases. This CDR3 spans 15 amino acids. Germline-derived CDR1 and CDR2 are SGHTA and FQGTGA. V lost 5 bases and J lost 4; bases outside the gene matches: 6. The CDR3 DNA reads as TGTGCCAGCAGCCCCACCAGGGGGCCCACCGGGGAGCTGTTTTTT. This encodes CASSPTRGPTGELFF.

In its sample, this clone was seen once. A clone one base away is much larger, so this may be a read error. Other nucleotide sequences in the sample specify the same CDR3. The chain recombines TRBV6-2 or TRBV6-3 with TRBJ2-7; the D gene is possibly TRBD1 (5 bases). The germline V gene has CDR1 MNHEY and CDR2 SVGEGT. The CDR3 has 13 amino acids. V shed 6 bases and J shed 1 base, with 10 bases lying between them. The CDR3 sequence is CASSSTVSYEQYF. The CDR3 DNA reads TGTGCCAGCAGCTCGACAGTTTCCTACGAGCAGTACTTC.

The gene calls are TRBV10-3 and TRBJ2-5, with a possible D match to TRBD1 (6 bases). The CDR3 totals 15 residues. Germline-derived CDR1 and CDR2 are ENHRY and SYGVKD. Trimming stripped 6 bases from V and 3 bases from J, with 17 bases between. CDR3 loop: CAIRGTGQTKETQYF. Here the CDR3 DNA reads TGTGCCATCAGGGGGACGGGACAAACTAAAGAGACCCAGTACTTC.

This rearrangement joins TRBV14 to TRBJ1-2; D is unresolved. The germline V and J ends were trimmed by 4 bases and 3 bases, with 15 bases remaining between them. There are 15 residues in the CDR3. Per germline, CDR1 SGHDN and CDR2 FVKESK. CDR3 amino acids: CASSRDGPRDYGYTF. The DNA for the CDR3 is TGTGCCAGCAGCCGAGACGGGCCAAGGGACTATGGCTACACCTTC.

V is TRBV15 and J is TRBJ2-4, with TRBD2 matching 7 bases. The CDR3 is made up of 15 amino acids. Germline trimming cut 5 bases from V and 5 bases from J; bases unmatched to any gene: 9. CDR1 is LNHNV, CDR2 YYDKDF, per germline (reference sequence). The CDR3 loop is CATSPLGGDQNIQYF. As DNA, the CDR3 is TGTGCCACCAGCCCCCTGGGAGGGGACCAAAACATTCAGTACTTC. Looking up the rest from reference TRBV15 and TRBJ2-4 gives the full variable domain: DAMVIQNPRYQVTQFGKPVTLSCSQTLNHNVMYWYQQKSSQAPKLLFHYYDKDFNNEADTPDNFQSRRPNTSFCFLDIRSPGLGDTAMYLCATSPLGGDQNIQYFGAGTRLSVL.

The V and J genes are TRBV5-1 and TRBJ2-3, with D maybe TRBD2 (5 bases). The germline V gene encodes CDR1 SGHRS and CDR2 YFSETQ. The CDR3 is made up of 15 amino acids. Trimming cost V 1 base and J 4 bases, with 13 bases left between them. The CDR3 loop reads CASSLTRGGPDTQYF. The CDR3 coding sequence is TGCGCCAGCAGCTTGACGCGAGGAGGCCCAGATACGCAGTATTTT. Based on the CDR3 plus reference TRBV5-1 and TRBJ2-3, the full variable domain is KAGVTQTPRYLIKTRGQQVTLSCSPISGHRSVSWYQQTPGQGLQFLFEYFSETQRNKGNFPGRFSGRQFSNSRSEMNVSTLELGDSALYLCASSLTRGGPDTQYFGPGTRLTVL.

The chain recombines TRBV5-1 with TRBJ2-3; tentatively, D is TRBD1 or TRBD2 (5 bases each). Germline V gene lookup returns CDR1 SGHRS and CDR2 YFSETQ. The V gene lost 0 bases and the J gene lost 5 bases, with 16 bases spanning the gap. The CDR3 is 16 amino acids. DNA for the CDR3: TGCGCCAGCAGCTTGGGCACGGGACCTCCACTAGATACGCAGTATTTT. Translation gives CASSLGTGPPLDTQYF. Full variable domain (missing parts from reference TRBV5-1 and TRBJ2-3): KAGVTQTPRYLIKTRGQQVTLSCSPISGHRSVSWYQQTPGQGLQFLFEYFSETQRNKGNFPGRFSGRQFSNSRSEMNVSTLELGDSALYLCASSLGTGPPLDTQYFGPGTRLTVL.

The genes are TRBV28 and TRBJ2-3; 7 bases map to TRBD2. The length of the CDR3 is 16 residues. The germline gives CDR1 MDHEN, CDR2 SYDVKM. The junction had 12 bases not matched to a gene; V was cut back by 5 bases and J by 4 bases. For the CDR3, the DNA is TGTGCCAGCAGTCAGGGACTAAAGGTCCGTCCAGATACGCAGTATTTT. It codes for CASSQGLKVRPDTQYF.

V usage is TRBV6-5 and J usage is TRBJ2-7; 9 nucleotides align to TRBD2. In germline, CDR1 is MNHEY, CDR2 SVGAGI. CDR3 length: 15 residues. The V segment lost 7 bases and the J segment 2 bases; nucleotides outside the gene matches: 9. In nucleotides, the CDR3 is TGTGCCAGCACCTCCGGACTAGCGTTAACCTACGAGCAGTACTTC. Translation gives CASTSGLALTYEQYF.